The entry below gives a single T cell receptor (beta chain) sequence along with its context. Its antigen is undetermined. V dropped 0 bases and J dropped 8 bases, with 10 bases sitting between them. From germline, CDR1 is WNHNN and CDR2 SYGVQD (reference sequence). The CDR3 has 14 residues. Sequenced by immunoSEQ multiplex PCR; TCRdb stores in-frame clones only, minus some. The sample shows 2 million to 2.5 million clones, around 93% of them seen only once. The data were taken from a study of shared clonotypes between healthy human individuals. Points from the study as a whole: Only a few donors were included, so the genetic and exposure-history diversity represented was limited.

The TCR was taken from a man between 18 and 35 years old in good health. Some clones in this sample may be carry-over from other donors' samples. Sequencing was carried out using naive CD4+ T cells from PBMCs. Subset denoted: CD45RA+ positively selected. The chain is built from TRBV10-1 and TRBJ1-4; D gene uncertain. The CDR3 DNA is TGCGCCAGCAGTGAGTCTGGAATCTTGGAAAAACTGTTTTTT. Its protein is CASSESGILEKLFF.